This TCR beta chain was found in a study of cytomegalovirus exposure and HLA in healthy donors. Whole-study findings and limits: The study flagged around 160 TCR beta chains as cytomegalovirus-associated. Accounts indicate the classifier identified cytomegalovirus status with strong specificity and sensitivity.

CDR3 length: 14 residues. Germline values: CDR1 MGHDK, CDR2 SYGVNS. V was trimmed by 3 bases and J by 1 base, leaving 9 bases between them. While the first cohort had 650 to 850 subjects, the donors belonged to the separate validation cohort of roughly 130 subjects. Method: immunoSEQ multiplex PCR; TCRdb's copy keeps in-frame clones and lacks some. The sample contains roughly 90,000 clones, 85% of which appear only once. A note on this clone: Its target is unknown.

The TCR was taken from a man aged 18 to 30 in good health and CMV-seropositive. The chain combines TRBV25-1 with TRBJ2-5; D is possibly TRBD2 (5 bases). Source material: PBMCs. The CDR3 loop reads CASSDLLAQETQYF. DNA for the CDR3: TGTGCCAGCAGTGATTTGCTAGCCCAAGAGACCCAGTACTTC. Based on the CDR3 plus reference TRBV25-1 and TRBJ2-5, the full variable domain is EADIYQTPRYLVIGTGKKITLECSQTMGHDKMYWYQQDPGMELHLIHYSYGVNSTEKGDLSSESTVSRIRTEHFPLTLESARPSHTSQYLCASSDLLAQETQYFGPGTRLLVL.